This TCR beta chain was identified in a study of blood T cells in healthy people across ages. The overall study: Template-switching capture recovered about one barcoded beta molecule per two T cells. Whole-study findings and limits: Unsorted PBMC input precluded a conclusive naive versus antigen-experienced comparison.

For the second PCR, which ran for about 6 to 11 cycles, a sample-barcoded 5' primer and a J-beta primer mix were used. Every cDNA molecule carried a tag from a template-switch adaptor bearing 12 random nucleotides. TCRdb reprocessed the 5' RACE reads via MiXCR and lists one record per CDR3 protein. The sample has fewer than 2,000,000 distinct CDR3 sequences, 35% to 50% seen once. After removal of 4 bases from V and 8 bases from J, the junction contained 8 bases not matched to a gene. This CDR3 region has 14 residues. From germline, CDR1 is MNHEY and CDR2 SVGAGI. Each donor had 8.5 to 10 milliliters of peripheral blood drawn. The count of this clonotype is one. Its target is unknown.

Sequencing was done on a sample of blood. The chain carries TRBV6-5 and TRBJ1-2; TRBD1 agrees at 9 bases. This TCR derives from a human donor in good health. CDR3 amino acids: CASSSPTGGGGYTF. The CDR3 bases are TGTGCCAGCAGTTCGCCGACAGGGGGTGGCGGCTACACCTTC.